The 12 T cell receptor beta chains below all came from one sample that was sequenced in a study of T cell responses to AZD1222 COVID-19 vaccine. Repertoires were generated with immunoSEQ multiplex PCR, while TCRdb's copy carries only in-frame clones and drops some. The sample comprises 140,000 to 150,000 clones, roughly 91% of which are singletons, and over 7.5% rests with the top ten. The sequencing used peripheral blood, collected on day 0 of AZD1222 vaccination. These receptors were obtained from an adult in good health.

The genes are TRBV5-1 and TRBJ1-4, with 7 bases matching TRBD1. J was trimmed by 4 bases and V by 3 bases; bases with no gene match: 9. This CDR3 is built from 16 residues. The germline gives CDR1 SGHRS, CDR2 YFSETQ. The DNA of the CDR3 is TGCGCCAGCAGCTCGGGGACAGACCGACTTAATGAAAAACTGTTTTTT. This encodes CASSSGTDRLNEKLFF.

The gene calls are TRBV3-1 (or the pseudogene TRBV3-2) and TRBJ1-5; 9 bases line up with TRBD1. Trimming cost V 4 bases and J 2 bases; bases outside gene matches: 6. CDR1 and CDR2 from the germline V gene are LGHDT and YNNKEL (reference sequence). The CDR3 consists of 16 residues. The CDR3 bases are TGTGCCAGCAGCCTAACAGGGGGCGTCGGCAATCAGCCCCAGCATTTT. Translating gives CASSLTGGVGNQPQHF.

This clone was seen only once. The genes are TRBV28 and TRBJ1-2; 9 bases map to TRBD1. From germline, CDR1 is MDHEN and CDR2 SYDVKM. The CDR3 extends over 16 amino acids. The junction had 13 bases not matched to a gene; V was cut back by 3 bases and J by 8 bases. The CDR3 loop is CASSFSPGQGPSGYTF. As DNA, the CDR3 is TGTGCCAGCAGTTTCTCGCCGGGACAGGGACCTTCGGGCTACACCTTC.

The chain links TRBV5-8 to TRBJ1-1; TRBD1 agrees at 10 bases. Germline lookup yields CDR1 SGHTS and CDR2 YDEGEE. The J segment lost 4 bases and the V segment lost 8 bases, leaving 14 bases of the junction unmatched. CDR3 length: 16 amino acids. CDR3 bases: TGTGCCAGTAAGACAGGGGGCGTATTGGTAAGCACTGAAGCTTTCTTT. Its protein is CASKTGGVLVSTEAFF.

V usage is TRBV21-1 and J usage is TRBJ2-7; whether TRBD1, the table's D call, matches the DNA was not checked. TRBV21-1 is a pseudogene locus. The CDR3 is 12 amino acids. As DNA, the CDR3 is TGTGCCAGCAGCAAAGACACCTACGAGCAGTACTTC. Protein: CASSKDTYEQYF.

This chain connects TRBV19 to TRBJ1-3; a weak D match, TRBD1 (5 bases). The germline V and J ends were trimmed by 10 bases and 8 bases, with 21 bases remaining between them. Germline V gene data show CDR1 as LNHDA and CDR2 as SQIVND (reference sequence). CDR3 length: 14 residues. CDR3 DNA: TGTGCCACTTCCTCGGGGCCCGGCTCGGACACCATATATTTT. Its translation: CATSSGPGSDTIYF.

The rearrangement joins TRBV19 to TRBJ2-7, with 7 nucleotides matching TRBD1. Trimming removed 1 base from V and 3 bases from J; junction bases left unmatched: 3. Per germline, CDR1 LNHDA and CDR2 SQIVND (reference sequence). There are 14 residues in the CDR3. CDR3 DNA sequence: TGTGCCAGTAGTATAGGACAGGGCTACTACGAGCAGTACTTC. It yields the protein CASSIGQGYYEQYF.

The J gene is TRBJ2-6, the V gene TRBV28; D might be TRBD2 (5 bases). The V and J ends lost 4 bases and 4 bases respectively, with 11 bases between them. In germline, CDR1 is MDHEN, CDR2 SYDVKM. The CDR3 contains 15 residues. In DNA, the CDR3 is TGTGCCAGCAGTTCCCCGCCGGGAGGGGCCAACGTCCTGACTTTC. This gives the protein CASSSPPGGANVLTF.

Of note for this clone: One end of the junction varies from germline; a read error may be responsible. The CDR3 protein is CASPPSGTGSLGYTF. CDR3 sequence (DNA): TGTGCCAGCCCACCTTCCGGTACGGGATCCCTTGGCTACACCTTC. The chain couples TRBV18 to TRBJ1-2; D unclear. Germline CDR1 and CDR2: KGHSH and LQKENI. The CDR3 extends over 15 amino acids. The full variable domain, in which reference TRBV18 and TRBJ1-2 provide the parts outside the CDR3, is NAGVMQNPRHLVRRRGQEARLRCSPMKGHSHVYWYRQLPEEGLKFMVYLQKENIIDESGMPKERFSAEFPKEGPSILRIQQVVRGDSAAYFCASPPSGTGSLGYTFGSGTRLTVV.

This chain joins TRBV30 and TRBJ2-1; 7 bases fit TRBD2. The CDR3 extends over 17 amino acids. V trimming: 4 bases; J trimming: 0 bases; junction bases outside the gene matches: 12. Germline loops: CDR1 GTSNPN, CDR2 SVGIG (reference sequence). The CDR3 loop is CAWKTPPSGSSYNEQFF. The DNA for the CDR3 is TGTGCCTGGAAGACTCCACCTAGCGGAAGCTCCTACAATGAGCAGTTCTTC.

As regards this clone: At one end, the junction sequence differs from germline, possibly due to a read error. The chain has TRBV2 and TRBJ2-5; the D is unclear. The V gene's germline CDR1 is SNHLY and CDR2 FYNNEI. The CDR3 totals 12 residues. The CDR3 coding sequence is TGTGCCAGCGGTGAATCACAAGAGACCCAGTACTTC. Amino acids: CASGESQETQYF. The full variable domain, its missing parts supplied by reference TRBV2 and TRBJ2-5, is EPEVTQTPSHQVTQMGQEVILRCVPISNHLYFYWYRQILGQKVEFLVSFYNNEISEKSEIFDDQFSVERPDGSNFTLKIRSTKLEDSAMYFCASGESQETQYFGPGTRLLVL.

This rearrangement joins TRBV27 to TRBJ2-7; no clear D gene. The CDR3 extends over 13 amino acids. CDR1 and CDR2 (germline): MNHEY, SMNVEV (reference sequence). With 10 bases removed from V and 2 bases from J, the gap between germline ends came to 15 bases. CDR3 sequence (DNA): TGTGCCACCTCTCCCGGCTTAACCTACGAGCAGTACTTC. This sequence encodes CATSPGLTYEQYF.